This T cell receptor (beta chain) was sequenced during a study of T cell responses to AZD1222 COVID-19 vaccine. Study results and caveats: An increase in Spike-specific TCR breadth and depth was observed after two AZD1222 doses.

Sequenced by immunoSEQ multiplex PCR; TCRdb stores in-frame clones only, minus some. The table includes some 130,000 clones, about nine tenths detected once. On this clone: What it recognizes is unknown.

The CDR3 length is 12 residues. V was trimmed by 2 bases and J by 6 bases, leaving 5 bases between them. CDR1 MNHEY and CDR2 SMNVEV come from the germline V gene (reference sequence). This receptor was obtained from an adult in good health. Sequenced here: peripheral blood, sampled on day 0 of AZD1222 vaccination. The chain joins TRBV27 to TRBJ1-5; no definite D call. CDR3 protein: CASSLRGQPQHF. The CDR3 DNA follows: TGTGCCAGCAGTTTACGGGGTCAGCCCCAGCATTTT.